This T cell receptor (beta chain) was recorded in a study of blood T cell repertoires in COVID-19. Across the study: The analysed material was cDNA or gDNA that came from T cells, B-cell-depleted T cells, or PBMCs.

V lost 2 bases to trimming and J lost 7 bases; unmatched junction nucleotides: 19. This CDR3 comprises 19 residues. From germline, CDR1 is MDHEN and CDR2 SYDVKM. Assay: immunoSEQ multiplex PCR; the TCRdb copy retains only in-frame clones and omits some. The sample shows about 130,000 clones, roughly 86% of them seen only once. The Seattle patients joined while their infection was active and were tracked longitudinally afterward. This clone was picked up a small number of times. This chain links TRBV28 with TRBJ1-5; 8 bases align to TRBD1. The clonotype originates from a woman aged 70-85 years with COVID-19, enrolled during active disease. The sequenced sample was peripheral blood. The CDR3 loop reads CASSLTPRKDRERGQPQHF. CDR3 DNA sequence: TGTGCCAGCAGTTTAACCCCTCGCAAGGACAGGGAGAGGGGACAGCCCCAGCATTTT. Complete variable domain (other parts from reference TRBV28 and TRBJ1-5): DVKVTQSSRYLVKRTGEKVFLECVQDMDHENMFWYRQDPGLGLRLIYFSYDVKMKEKGDIPEGYSVSREKKERFSLILESASTNQTSMYLCASSLTPRKDRERGQPQHFGDGTRLSIL.